This T cell receptor (beta chain) is from a study of cytomegalovirus exposure and HLA in healthy donors. Study summary: About 85 million unique TCR sequences came from HLA-typed donors in an early release. Study-level points and caveats: Roughly uniform sequencing depth across donors was assumed, possibly incorrectly. Highly shared variants forming one cluster were likely a sequencing artifact.

This clone was detected a few times. Its specificity is unknown. Vbeta (60) and Jbeta (13) primers were used in the PCR. Data came from immunoSEQ multiplex PCR; TCRdb stores just in-frame clones and leaves some out. The sample has 120,000 or so clones, about three quarters seen once; the top ten hold around 3.7%. Germline V gene lookup returns CDR1 MGHRA and CDR2 YSYEKL. The CDR3 covers 19 residues. V was pared by 2 bases and J by 7 bases, with 24 bases between. The sample was PBMCs. The chain carries TRBV4-1 and TRBJ1-6; the D gene is possibly TRBD1 (5 bases). This clonotype originated in a man aged 25 to 40 in good health and CMV-seronegative. Here the CDR3 reads CASSQRTGVGPQENSPLHF. Here the CDR3 DNA reads TGCGCCAGCAGCCAACGTACGGGGGTCGGGCCTCAGGAAAATTCACCCCTCCACTTT.